The 26 T cell receptor beta chains reported below all come from one sample, sequenced in a study of blood T cell repertoires in COVID-19. TCRdb keeps only in-frame clones here, not all; method: immunoSEQ multiplex PCR. The sample shows about 100,000 clones, roughly 87% of them seen only once. The sequenced material came from peripheral blood. The receptors derive from a man aged 30 to 39 in a cohort sampled during active COVID-19.

The chain links TRBV5-1 to TRBJ2-5, with TRBD1 matching 7 bases. The V and J ends lost 3 bases and 2 bases, in that order; junction bases with no gene match: 4. The CDR3 runs 14 residues. Germline loops: CDR1 SGHRS, CDR2 YFSETQ. The CDR3, as DNA: TGCGCCAGCAGCTCGACAGGGCTGCAAGAGACCCAGTACTTC. Translating it yields CASSSTGLQETQYF.

V is TRBV6-2 or TRBV6-3 and J is TRBJ1-6; the D gene is possibly TRBD1 (5 bases). V lost 2 bases and J lost 7, with 12 bases in between. The V gene's germline CDR1 is MNHEY and CDR2 SVGEGT. This CDR3 is built from 15 residues. DNA of the CDR3: TGTGCCAGCAGTTACAAACGGGACTCGAATTCACCCCTCCACTTT. Its protein product is CASSYKRDSNSPLHF.

V and J are TRBV30 and TRBJ1-1; D is possibly TRBD1 (5 bases). The germline gives CDR1 GTSNPN, CDR2 SVGIG (reference sequence). The CDR3 loop spans 13 amino acids. The ends were cut back, 0 bases at V and 4 bases at J, with 9 bases in the middle. CDR3 loop: CAWSVGRGTEAFF. The CDR3 DNA reads TGTGCCTGGAGTGTGGGAAGGGGCACTGAAGCTTTCTTT.

The chain couples TRBV5-5 to TRBJ2-7, with TRBD1 matching over 7 bases. The CDR3 extends over 13 amino acids. V was pared by 4 bases and J by 4 bases, with 5 bases of the junction left unmatched. Per germline, CDR1 SGHKS and CDR2 YYEKEE (reference sequence). The CDR3 bases are TGTGCCAGCAGCCTAAAGACAGGGTACGAGCAGTACTTC. It yields the protein CASSLKTGYEQYF.

J is TRBJ2-1 and V is TRBV2; no clear D. The length of the CDR3 is 14 residues. V dropped 1 base and J dropped 0 bases, with 4 bases sitting between them. Germline V gives CDR1 SNHLY, CDR2 FYNNEI. The DNA for the CDR3 is TGTGCCAGCAGTGAAGGTAGCTCCTACAATGAGCAGTTCTTC. It specifies CASSEGSSYNEQFF. Filled out from reference TRBV2 and TRBJ2-1, the complete variable domain reads EPEVTQTPSHQVTQMGQEVILRCVPISNHLYFYWYRQILGQKVEFLVSFYNNEISEKSEIFDDQFSVERPDGSNFTLKIRSTKLEDSAMYFCASSEGSSYNEQFFGPGTRLTVL.

Of note for this clone: Distinct nucleotide sequences in the sample also encode this CDR3. V and J are TRBV14 and TRBJ1-2; TRBD1 matches 7 bases. Germline V gene data show CDR1 as SGHDN and CDR2 as FVKESK. The CDR3 contains 14 residues. V dropped 3 bases and J dropped 3; count of bases not matched to a gene: 4. CDR3 amino acids: CASSQAGGYYGYTF. CDR3 bases: TGTGCCAGCAGCCAGGCAGGGGGATACTATGGCTACACCTTC.

The rearrangement links TRBV6-5 to TRBJ2-7; no clear D gene. V was trimmed by 8 bases and J by 3 bases, leaving 5 bases between them. The CDR3 contains 10 residues. CDR1 MNHEY and CDR2 SVGAGI come from the germline V gene. The chain's CDR3 is CASLNYEQYF. The CDR3 DNA is TGTGCCAGCTTAAACTACGAGCAGTACTTC.

The V and J genes are TRBV9 and TRBJ1-1, with a possible D match to TRBD1 (5 bases). Per the germline V gene, CDR1 is SGDLS and CDR2 is YYNGEE. The CDR3 totals 14 residues. With 0 bases removed from V and 6 bases from J, the gap between germline ends came to 12 bases. The CDR3 DNA reads as TGTGCCAGCAGCGTAGTCCCAGGGAGGTCTGAAGCTTTCTTT. Its protein product is CASSVVPGRSEAFF.

The rearrangement uses TRBV18 and TRBJ2-5; a weak D match, TRBD1 (5 bases). The CDR3 covers 15 residues. Trimming took 10 bases from V and 4 from J, leaving 22 bases between them. CDR1 is KGHSH, CDR2 LQKENI, per germline. CDR3 loop: CATTWGQGEGETQYF. The CDR3, as DNA: TGTGCCACCACCTGGGGCCAGGGCGAAGGAGAGACCCAGTACTTC.

The rearrangement joins TRBV2 to TRBJ2-6; TRBD1 aligns across 12 bases. Germline V gene sequence: CDR1 SNHLY, CDR2 FYNNEI. With V trimmed by 0 bases and J by 2 bases, 2 bases remained unmatched. The CDR3 runs 18 residues. The CDR3 loop reads CASSEAGTGGAGANVLTF. In nucleotides, the CDR3 is TGTGCCAGCAGTGAAGCCGGGACAGGGGGCGCTGGGGCCAACGTCCTGACTTTC. Supplemented by reference TRBV2 and TRBJ2-6, the full variable domain reads EPEVTQTPSHQVTQMGQEVILRCVPISNHLYFYWYRQILGQKVEFLVSFYNNEISEKSEIFDDQFSVERPDGSNFTLKIRSTKLEDSAMYFCASSEAGTGGAGANVLTFGAGSRLTVL.

The rearrangement links TRBV28 to TRBJ2-7; 7 nucleotides align to TRBD2. The germline V gene encodes CDR1 MDHEN and CDR2 SYDVKM. The CDR3 sequence is 18 residues long. V lost 8 bases, J lost 2 bases, and 21 bases stayed unmatched. The CDR3 sequence: CASSGSPPRGGAAYEQYF. CDR3 coding DNA: TGTGCCAGCTCCGGAAGTCCTCCTCGGGGAGGGGCCGCCTACGAGCAGTACTTC.

The chain combines TRBV5-1 with TRBJ1-6, with a tentative D call TRBD1 (6 bases). CDR3 length: 14 amino acids. Trimming took off 0 bases at V and 6 bases at J, with 7 bases between the two ends. From germline, CDR1 is SGHRS and CDR2 YFSETQ. CDR3 in amino acids: CASSLEGGNSPLHF. The CDR3 DNA follows: TGCGCCAGCAGCTTGGAAGGGGGTAATTCACCCCTCCACTTT.

The rearrangement joins TRBV4-1 to TRBJ2-2; D not certain. V was pared by 0 bases and J by 5 bases, with 10 bases between. This CDR3 spans 15 amino acids. From germline, CDR1 is MGHRA and CDR2 YSYEKL. CDR3 nucleotides: TGCGCCAGCAGCCAAGATCCTCCGGTTACCGGGGAGCTGTTTTTT. Its protein product is CASSQDPPVTGELFF.

The gene calls are TRBV5-4 and TRBJ2-4; 9 bases align to TRBD1. Looked up from germline, CDR1 is SGHNT and CDR2 is YYREEE (reference sequence). Trimming removed 4 bases from V and 1 base from J; junction bases left unmatched: 6. The CDR3 loop spans 16 amino acids. The DNA for the CDR3 is TGTGCCAGCAGCGACACAGGGGGCAGGGCCAAAAACATTCAGTACTTC. This encodes CASSDTGGRAKNIQYF.

The gene calls are TRBV6-1 and TRBJ1-5, with D possibly TRBD1 on 6 matching bases. Germline loops: CDR1 MNHNS, CDR2 SASEGT. V was cut by 3 bases and J by 7 bases, with 10 bases left in between. The CDR3 runs to 13 residues. The CDR3 loop is CASSDTGRQPQHF. For the CDR3, the DNA is TGTGCCAGCAGTGATACAGGGCGGCAGCCCCAGCATTTT.

The rearrangement uses TRBV15 and TRBJ1-5, with 7 positions matching TRBD1. The V gene end was trimmed by 11 bases and the J gene end by 4 bases; junction bases not matched to a gene: 11. CDR3 length equals 14 residues. CDR1 and CDR2 from the germline V gene are LNHNV and YYDKDF (reference sequence). CDR3 nucleotides: TGTGCCTCCGGGAGAGGGGGCGTTAATCAGCCCCAGCATTTT. This encodes CASGRGGVNQPQHF.

V gene TRBV10-3 combines with J gene TRBJ2-5; no firm D call. CDR1 is ENHRY, CDR2 SYGVKD, per germline. This CDR3 has 16 amino acids. V lost 0 bases and J 2 bases, leaving 13 bases between the germline ends. Here the CDR3 DNA reads TGTGCCATCAGTGAGTCGACTGGAGACCCACAAGAGACCCAGTACTTC. The encoded protein is CAISESTGDPQETQYF.

V usage is TRBV28 and J usage is TRBJ1-2; 9 bases align to TRBD1. Losses at the gene ends were 6 bases for V and 4 bases for J; bases not matched to a gene: 6. The V gene's germline CDR1 is MDHEN and CDR2 SYDVKM. The CDR3 runs 14 residues. Here the CDR3 reads CASSLTGGSYGYTF. As DNA, the CDR3 is TGTGCCAGCAGCCTGACAGGGGGGAGCTATGGCTACACCTTC.

V and J are TRBV6-5 and TRBJ2-2; no firm D call. This CDR3 region has 10 residues. The V gene's germline CDR1 is MNHEY and CDR2 SVGAGI. Trimming took 5 bases from V and 7 from J, leaving 2 bases between them. CDR3 loop: CASSRGELFF. DNA of the CDR3: TGTGCCAGCAGTCGCGGGGAGCTGTTTTTT.

J is TRBJ2-2 and V is TRBV2; TRBD1 is a possible D gene (5 bases). V was cut by 2 bases and J by 2 bases, with 9 bases left in between. Germline lookup yields CDR1 SNHLY and CDR2 FYNNEI. The CDR3 is 15 amino acids. The CDR3 sequence: CASSEPRANTGELFF. In DNA, the CDR3 is TGTGCCAGCAGTGAACCCAGGGCAAACACCGGGGAGCTGTTTTTT.

This clone was found a few times. The chain uses TRBV10-2 and TRBJ2-7, with D tentatively TRBD2 (5 bases). Germline CDR1 reads WSHSY; CDR2 reads SAAADI. The CDR3 has 13 amino acids. Trimming took 1 base from V and 5 from J, leaving 9 bases between them. The CDR3: CASSEFSGNEQYF. The CDR3 coding sequence is TGCGCCAGCAGTGAGTTTTCCGGGAACGAGCAGTACTTC.

The V call is TRBV7-8, the J call TRBJ1-4; 7 bases line up with TRBD1. Germline V gene sequence: CDR1 SGHVS, CDR2 FQNEAQ. V lost 0 bases, J lost 2 bases, and 0 bases stayed unmatched. This CDR3 has 15 residues. As DNA, the CDR3 is TGTGCCAGCAGCTTAGCGGGACAGACTAATGAAAAACTGTTTTTT. This encodes CASSLAGQTNEKLFF.

The chain carries TRBV6-6 and TRBJ2-1, with D possibly called TRBD1 or TRBD2 (7 bases each). With 5 bases removed from V and 0 bases from J, the gap between germline ends came to 11 bases. The CDR3 loop spans 15 amino acids. Per the germline V gene, CDR1 is MNHNY and CDR2 is SVGAGI (reference sequence). The CDR3 sequence is CASSQGGNSYNEQFF. DNA for the CDR3: TGTGCCAGCAGTCAGGGGGGGAACTCCTACAATGAGCAGTTCTTC.

The chain joins TRBV7-6 to TRBJ2-3, with 8 bases that match TRBD1. The germline V gene encodes CDR1 SGHVS and CDR2 FNYEAQ. V was pared by 1 base and J by 0 bases, with 3 bases of the junction left unmatched. This CDR3 comprises 16 residues. The chain's CDR3 is CASSLGRQGSTDTQYF. The DNA for the CDR3 is TGTGCCAGCAGCTTAGGGCGACAGGGGAGCACAGATACGCAGTATTTT.

The chain links TRBV9 to TRBJ2-1; TRBD2 matches 7 bases. The CDR3 loop spans 18 amino acids. V lost 3 bases and J lost 4; bases outside the gene matches: 16. The germline gives CDR1 SGDLS, CDR2 YYNGEE. The CDR3 nucleotides read TGTGCCAGCAGCGACCCGAGAGTCGGGCGGGGGTATTACAATGAGCAGTTCTTC. It codes for CASSDPRVGRGYYNEQFF.

The chain is built from TRBV21-1 and TRBJ1-3; the tabulated D call, TRBD1, remains unverified against the DNA. TRBV21-1 is an annotated pseudogene. This CDR3 is built from 20 residues. The CDR3 DNA is TGTGCCAGCAGCAAAGGACGGGCGCCGGGACAGGGGGCAGTGGGGTACACCATATATTTT. This encodes CASSKGRAPGQGAVGYTIYF.